The clone carrying this T cell receptor (beta chain) was detected many times. Its specificity is unknown. The germline gives CDR1 SGHDT, CDR2 YYEEEE. The CDR3 spans 18 residues. V lost 0 bases and J 4 bases, leaving 20 bases between the germline ends. This sample was included in a study of naive and memory T cell subsets. The beta constant-region primer was an equimolar mix of two oligonucleotides covering TRBC1 and TRBC2. One entry per CDR3 protein, called by TCRdb with MiXCR from the UMI-ligation and nested PCR reads. Among under 100,000 distinct CDR3 sequences, 7% to 8% were seen once, and the ten largest hold 1.6%. The study, taken as a whole, reports: TCR counts from RNA may reflect activation-linked expression changes.

The specimen was central memory CD4+ T cells from blood. The origin of this receptor is a human donor in good health. This chain connects TRBV5-6 to TRBJ2-1; tentative D call: TRBD2 (6 bases). CDR3 amino acids: CASSLAMGGGFPYNEQFF. CDR3 DNA sequence: TGTGCCAGCAGCTTGGCCATGGGGGGAGGATTCCCTTACAATGAGCAGTTCTTC.